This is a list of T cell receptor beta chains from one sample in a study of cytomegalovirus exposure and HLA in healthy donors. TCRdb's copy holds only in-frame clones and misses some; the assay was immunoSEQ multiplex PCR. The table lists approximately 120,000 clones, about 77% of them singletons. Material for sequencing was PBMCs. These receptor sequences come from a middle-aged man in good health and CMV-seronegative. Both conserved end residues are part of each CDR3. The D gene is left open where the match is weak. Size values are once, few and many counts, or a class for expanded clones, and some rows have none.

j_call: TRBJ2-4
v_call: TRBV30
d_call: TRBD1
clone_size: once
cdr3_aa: CAWKASGGIQYF
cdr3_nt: TGTGCCTGGAAGGCCTCAGGGGGCATTCAGTACTTC

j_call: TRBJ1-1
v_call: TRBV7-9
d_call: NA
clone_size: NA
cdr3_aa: CASSSATGNTEAFF
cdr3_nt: TGTGCCAGCAGCTCCGCGACGGGGAACACTGAAGCTTTCTTT

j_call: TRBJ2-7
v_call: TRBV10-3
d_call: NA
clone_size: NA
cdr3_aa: CAISELGGYEQYF
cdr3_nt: TGTGCCATCAGTGAGCTAGGAGGGTACGAGCAGTACTTC

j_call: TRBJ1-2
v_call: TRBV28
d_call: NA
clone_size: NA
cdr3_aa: CASSSGNYGYTF
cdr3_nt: TGTGCCAGCAGTTCAGGGAACTATGGCTACACCTTC

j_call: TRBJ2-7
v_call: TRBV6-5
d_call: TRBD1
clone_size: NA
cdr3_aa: CASSSRDRLYEQYF
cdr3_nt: TGTGCCAGCAGTTCCCGGGACAGACTCTACGAGCAGTACTTC

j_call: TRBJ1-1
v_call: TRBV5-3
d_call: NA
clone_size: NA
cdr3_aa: CARSSPTGLTEAFF
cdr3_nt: TGTGCCAGAAGCTCACCGACAGGCCTCACTGAAGCTTTCTTT

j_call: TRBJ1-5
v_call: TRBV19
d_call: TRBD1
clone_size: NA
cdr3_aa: CASTDDRGQPQHF
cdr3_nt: TGTGCCAGTACAGACGACAGGGGCCAGCCCCAGCATTTT

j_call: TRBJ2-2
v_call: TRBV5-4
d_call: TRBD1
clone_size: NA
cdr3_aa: CASSLWDRGLGGELFF
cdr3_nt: TGTGCCAGCAGCTTGTGGGACAGGGGGCTGGGCGGGGAGCTGTTTTTT

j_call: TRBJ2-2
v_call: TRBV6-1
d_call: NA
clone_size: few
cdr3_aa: CASSDPGSKGGELFF
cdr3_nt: TGTGCCAGCAGTGACCCGGGGTCAAAAGGGGGGGAGCTGTTTTTT

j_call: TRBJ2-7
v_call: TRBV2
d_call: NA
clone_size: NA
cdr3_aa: CASSEEARLREQYF
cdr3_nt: TGTGCCAGCAGTGAAGAGGCCAGGTTACGCGAGCAGTACTTC

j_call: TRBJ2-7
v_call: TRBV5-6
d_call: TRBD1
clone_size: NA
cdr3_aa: CASSLAGTGHHEQYF
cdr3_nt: TGTGCCAGCAGTTTGGCCGGGACAGGGCACCACGAGCAGTACTTC

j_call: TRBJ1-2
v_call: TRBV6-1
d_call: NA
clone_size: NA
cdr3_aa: CASSQARNGYTF
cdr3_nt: TGTGCCAGCAGTCAGGCAAGGAATGGCTACACCTTC

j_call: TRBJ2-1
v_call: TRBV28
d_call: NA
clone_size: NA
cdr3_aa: CATLPSGSYNEQFF
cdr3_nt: TGTGCCACGCTGCCAAGCGGCTCCTACAATGAGCAGTTCTTC

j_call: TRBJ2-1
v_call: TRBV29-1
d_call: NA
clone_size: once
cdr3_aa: CSAVGLINEQFF
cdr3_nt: TGCAGCGCGGTGGGACTCATTAATGAGCAGTTCTTC

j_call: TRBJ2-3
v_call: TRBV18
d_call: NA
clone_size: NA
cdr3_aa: CASSWAGSTDTQYF
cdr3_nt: TGTGCCAGCTCCTGGGCGGGGAGCACAGATACGCAGTATTTT

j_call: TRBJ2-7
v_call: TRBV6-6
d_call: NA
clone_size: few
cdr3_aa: CASSSGAYEQYF
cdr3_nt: TGTGCCAGCAGTTCCGGAGCCTACGAGCAGTACTTC

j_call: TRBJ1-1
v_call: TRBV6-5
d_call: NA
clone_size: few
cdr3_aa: CASSRGTTSSRRAFF
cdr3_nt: TGTGCCAGCAGCCGAGGGACAACGTCAAGCCGAAGGGCTTTCTTT

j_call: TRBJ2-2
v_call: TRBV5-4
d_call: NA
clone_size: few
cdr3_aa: CASSKLGGEANTGELFF
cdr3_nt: TGTGCCAGCAGCAAGCTTGGAGGCGAGGCGAACACCGGGGAGCTGTTTTTT

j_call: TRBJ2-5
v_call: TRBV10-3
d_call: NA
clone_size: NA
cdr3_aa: CAIRRPEWETQYF
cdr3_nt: TGTGCCATCAGGAGGCCGGAGTGGGAGACCCAGTACTTC

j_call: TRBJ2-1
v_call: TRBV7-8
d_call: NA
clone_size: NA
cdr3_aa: CASSLVGFLRGNEQFF
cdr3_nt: TGTGCCAGCAGCTTAGTAGGCTTCCTAAGAGGGAATGAGCAGTTCTTC

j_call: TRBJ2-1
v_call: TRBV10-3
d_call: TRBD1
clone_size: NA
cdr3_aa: CAKRQGLNNEQFF
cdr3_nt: TGTGCCAAAAGACAGGGGCTAAACAATGAGCAGTTCTTC

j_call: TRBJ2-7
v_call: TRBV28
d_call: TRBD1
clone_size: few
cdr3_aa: CASIRGTGVYEQYF
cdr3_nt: TGTGCCAGCATCAGAGGGACAGGGGTCTACGAGCAGTACTTC

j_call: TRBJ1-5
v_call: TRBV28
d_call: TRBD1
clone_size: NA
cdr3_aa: CASRNGQGGNQPQHF
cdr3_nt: TGTGCCAGCAGAAACGGACAGGGCGGCAATCAGCCCCAGCATTTT

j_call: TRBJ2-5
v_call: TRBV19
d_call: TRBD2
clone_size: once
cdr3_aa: CASSIPGLAGEETQYF
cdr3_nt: TGTGCCAGTAGTATCCCCGGACTAGCGGGCGAAGAGACCCAGTACTTC

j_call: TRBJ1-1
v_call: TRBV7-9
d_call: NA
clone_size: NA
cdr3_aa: CASRDAGGPREAFF
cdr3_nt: TGTGCCAGCAGGGACGCGGGGGGGCCCCGTGAAGCTTTCTTT

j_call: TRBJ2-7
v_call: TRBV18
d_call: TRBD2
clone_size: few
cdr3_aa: CASSLRTSGTYEQYF
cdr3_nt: TGTGCCAGCTCACTCAGGACTAGCGGGACTTACGAGCAGTACTTC

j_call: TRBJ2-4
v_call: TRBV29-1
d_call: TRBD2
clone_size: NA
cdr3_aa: CSVEFRASGINIQYF
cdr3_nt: TGCAGCGTTGAATTTCGGGCTAGCGGAATAAACATTCAGTACTTC

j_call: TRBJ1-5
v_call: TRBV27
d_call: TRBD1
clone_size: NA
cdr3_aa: CATRGSGNQPQHF
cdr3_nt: TGTGCCACCAGGGGGAGCGGCAATCAGCCCCAGCATTTT

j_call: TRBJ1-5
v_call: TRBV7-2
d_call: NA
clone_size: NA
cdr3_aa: CASSLDRNQPQHF
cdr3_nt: TGTGCCAGCAGCTTAGACAGAAATCAGCCCCAGCATTTT

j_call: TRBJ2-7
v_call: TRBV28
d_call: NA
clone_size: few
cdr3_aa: CASSTARTYEQYF
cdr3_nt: TGTGCCAGCAGTACCGCCAGAACCTACGAGCAGTACTTC

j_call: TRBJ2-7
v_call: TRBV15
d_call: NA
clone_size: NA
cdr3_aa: CATSREPSTSYEQYF
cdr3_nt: TGTGCCACCAGCAGAGAGCCCTCGACAAGCTACGAGCAGTACTTC

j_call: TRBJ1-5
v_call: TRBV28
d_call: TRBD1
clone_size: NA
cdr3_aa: CASSFDRDRGLSNQPQHF
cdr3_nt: TGTGCCAGCAGTTTCGACCGGGACAGGGGTTTGAGCAATCAGCCCCAGCATTTT

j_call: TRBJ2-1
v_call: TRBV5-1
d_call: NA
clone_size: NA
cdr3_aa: CASSPRAAVYVGSYNEQFF
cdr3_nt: TGCGCCAGCAGCCCCCGGGCAGCGGTGTATGTAGGGTCCTACAATGAGCAGTTCTTC

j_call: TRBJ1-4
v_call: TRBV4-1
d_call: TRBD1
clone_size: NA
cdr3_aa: CASSQEPGQANEKLFF
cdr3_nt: TGCGCCAGCAGCCAAGAACCGGGACAGGCTAATGAAAAACTGTTTTTT

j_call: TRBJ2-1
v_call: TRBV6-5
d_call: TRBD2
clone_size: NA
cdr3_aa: CASRSTGLVFNEQFF
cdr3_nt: TGTGCCAGCAGGTCAACGGGACTAGTGTTTAATGAGCAGTTCTTC

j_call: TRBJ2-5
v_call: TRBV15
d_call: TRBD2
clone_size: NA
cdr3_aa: CATSSRGSGNYQYF
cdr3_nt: TGTGCCACCAGTTCCCGGGGAAGCGGGAATTACCAGTACTTC

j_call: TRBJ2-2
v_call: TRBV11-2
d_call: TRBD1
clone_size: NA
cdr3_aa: CASSPDRVTGELFF
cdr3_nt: TGTGCCAGCAGCCCCGACAGGGTCACCGGGGAGCTGTTTTTT

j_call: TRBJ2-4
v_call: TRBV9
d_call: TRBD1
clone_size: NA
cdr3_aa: CASSKSGQPKDIQYF
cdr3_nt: TGTGCCAGCAGCAAGTCGGGACAGCCCAAAGACATTCAGTACTTC

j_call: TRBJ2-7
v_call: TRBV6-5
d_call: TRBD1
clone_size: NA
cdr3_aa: CASTYGQGRTVEQYF
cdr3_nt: TGTGCCAGCACCTATGGACAGGGTAGGACGGTCGAGCAGTACTTC

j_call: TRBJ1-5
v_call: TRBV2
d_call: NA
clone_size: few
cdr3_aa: CASSEGTGPNQPQHF
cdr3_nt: TGTGCCAGCAGTGAAGGTACAGGGCCCAATCAGCCCCAGCATTTT

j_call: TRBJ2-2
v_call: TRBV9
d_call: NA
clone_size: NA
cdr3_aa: CASSSPPGELFF
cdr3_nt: TGTGCCAGCAGCTCTCCCCCCGGGGAGCTGTTTTTT

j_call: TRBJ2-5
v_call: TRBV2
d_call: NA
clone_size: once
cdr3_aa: CASSEEETQYF
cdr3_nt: TGTGCCAGCAGTGAGGAGGAGACCCAGTACTTC

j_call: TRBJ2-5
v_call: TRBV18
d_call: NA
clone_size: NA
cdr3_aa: CATKGSGSETQYF
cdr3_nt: TGTGCCACCAAAGGGTCGGGATCAGAGACCCAGTACTTC

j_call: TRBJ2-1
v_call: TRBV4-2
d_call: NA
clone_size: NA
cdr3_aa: CASSPTTGITHNEQFF
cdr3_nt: TGTGCCAGCAGCCCTACAACAGGGATTACACACAATGAGCAGTTCTTC

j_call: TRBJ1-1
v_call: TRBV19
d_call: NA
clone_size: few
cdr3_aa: CASSIGGNTEAFF
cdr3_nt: TGTGCCAGTAGTATTGGAGGGAACACTGAAGCTTTCTTT

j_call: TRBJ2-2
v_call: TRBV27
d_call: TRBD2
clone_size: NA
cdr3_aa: CASSTTPGLASTGELFF
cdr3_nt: TGTGCCAGCAGTACTACTCCGGGACTAGCGTCTACCGGGGAGCTGTTTTTT

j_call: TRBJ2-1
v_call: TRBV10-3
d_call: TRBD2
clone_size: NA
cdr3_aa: CAISETSGSRDEQFF
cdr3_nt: TGTGCCATCAGCGAGACTAGCGGGAGTAGAGATGAGCAGTTCTTC

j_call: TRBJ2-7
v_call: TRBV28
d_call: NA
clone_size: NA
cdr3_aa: CASSLVEGSSYEQYF
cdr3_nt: TGTGCCAGCAGTTTGGTGGAGGGGAGCTCCTACGAGCAGTACTTC

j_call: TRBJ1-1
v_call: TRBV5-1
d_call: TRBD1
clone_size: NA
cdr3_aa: CASSLGRGQSTEAFF
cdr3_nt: TGCGCCAGCAGCTTGGGCAGGGGGCAGAGCACTGAAGCTTTCTTT

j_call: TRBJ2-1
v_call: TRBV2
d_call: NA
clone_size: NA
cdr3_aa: CASAREHYNEQFF
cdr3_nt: TGTGCCAGCGCCCGGGAGCACTACAATGAGCAGTTCTTC

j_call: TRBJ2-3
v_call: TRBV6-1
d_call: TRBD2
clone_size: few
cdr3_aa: CASSQRGLGTDTQYF
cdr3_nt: TGTGCCAGCAGTCAGAGGGGACTAGGGACGGATACGCAGTATTTT

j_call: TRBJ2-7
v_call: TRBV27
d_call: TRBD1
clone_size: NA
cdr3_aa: CASSRDRAYEQYF
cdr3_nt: TGTGCCAGCAGTCGGGACAGGGCCTACGAGCAGTACTTC

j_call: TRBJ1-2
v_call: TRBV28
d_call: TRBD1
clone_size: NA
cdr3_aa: CASSTRTGARGYTF
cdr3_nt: TGTGCCAGCAGTACAAGGACAGGGGCGCGTGGCTACACCTTC

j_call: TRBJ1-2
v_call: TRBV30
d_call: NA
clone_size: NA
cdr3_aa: CAWSYSVDYGYTF
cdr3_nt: TGTGCCTGGAGTTATTCAGTTGACTATGGCTACACCTTC

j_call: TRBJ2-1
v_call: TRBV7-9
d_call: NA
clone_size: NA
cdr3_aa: CASSFAGNEQFF
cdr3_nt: TGTGCCAGCAGCTTCGCCGGCAATGAGCAGTTCTTC

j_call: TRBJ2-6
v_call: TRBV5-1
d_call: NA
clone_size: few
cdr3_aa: CASSSQETNVLTF
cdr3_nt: TGCGCCAGCAGCTCGCAAGAAACAAACGTCCTGACTTTC

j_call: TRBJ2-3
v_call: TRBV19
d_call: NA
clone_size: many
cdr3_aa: CASSIGQVTDTQYF
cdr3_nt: TGTGCCAGTAGTATAGGACAGGTCACAGATACGCAGTATTTT

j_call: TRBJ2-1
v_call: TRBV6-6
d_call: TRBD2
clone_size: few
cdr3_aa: CASTPARTSGYNEQFF
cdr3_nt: TGTGCCAGCACCCCCGCCCGGACTAGCGGTTACAATGAGCAGTTCTTC

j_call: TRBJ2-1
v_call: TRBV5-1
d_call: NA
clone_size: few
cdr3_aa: CASSLNTRLNNEQFF
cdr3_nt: TGCGCCAGCAGCTTGAACACCAGACTAAACAATGAGCAGTTCTTC

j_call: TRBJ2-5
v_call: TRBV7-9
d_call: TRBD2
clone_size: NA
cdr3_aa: CASSPPGLATETQYF
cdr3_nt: TGTGCCAGCAGCCCGCCGGGACTAGCTACAGAGACCCAGTACTTC